These 9 T cell receptor beta chains share one sample of origin, sequenced in a study of Ad26.COV2.S vaccination and SARS-CoV-2 variants. Clones were read by immunoSEQ multiplex PCR, and TCRdb kept only the in-frame ones, dropping some. The data contain around 300,000 clones, 86% of them singletons. The treatment denotes: around 19 received Ad26.COV2.S at low or high dose, single or two shots; 5 received placebo; per-sample allocation not given. Sample collection was performed on day 63 after the first vaccine or placebo injection. This material consisted of peripheral blood, taken in a trial of Ad26.COV2.S vaccine versus placebo. Receptors originate from a person between 18 and 59 years old who received the Ad26.COV2.S COVID-19 vaccine or a placebo.

The chain couples TRBV5-6 to TRBJ2-3; no definite D call. Germline CDR1 and CDR2: SGHDT and YYEEEE. This CDR3 comprises 14 residues. V lost 2 bases to trimming and J lost 1 base, with 8 bases between them. CDR3 region: CASSFPAGTDTQYF. The CDR3 DNA follows: TGTGCCAGCAGCTTCCCCGCGGGCACAGATACGCAGTATTTT.

The rearrangement uses TRBV7-2 and TRBJ1-2; 8 bases map to TRBD1. Germline CDR1 and CDR2: SGHTA and FQGNSA. The CDR3 has 14 amino acids. V lost 2 bases, J lost 6 bases, and 5 bases stayed unmatched. In DNA, the CDR3 is TGTGCCAGCAGCTTACAGGGGGCGATGGATGGCTACACCTTC. Translation: CASSLQGAMDGYTF. Using reference TRBV7-2 and TRBJ1-2 for the parts outside the CDR3, the full variable domain is GAGVSQSPSNKVTEKGKDVELRCDPISGHTALYWYRQSLGQGLEFLIYFQGNSAPDKSGLPSDRFSAERTGGSVSTLTIQRTQQEDSAVYLCASSLQGAMDGYTFGSGTRLTVV.

The rearrangement links TRBV18 to TRBJ2-1, with D perhaps matching TRBD1 (5 bases). Germline CDR1 reads KGHSH; CDR2 reads LQKENI. The germline V and J ends were trimmed by 3 bases and 0 bases, with 12 bases remaining between them. The CDR3 contains 16 residues. DNA of the CDR3: TGTGCCAGCTCACCCGACAGCTCCCTCTCCTACAATGAGCAGTTCTTC. It encodes CASSPDSSLSYNEQFF.

The chain links TRBV19 to TRBJ1-1; D remains ambiguous. CDR1 is LNHDA and CDR2 is SQIVND in the germline V gene (reference sequence). The CDR3 has 14 residues. V was shortened by 5 bases and J by 0 bases, with 10 bases between the two germline ends. CDR3 residues: CASSVRGVNTEAFF. Written as DNA, the CDR3 is TGTGCCAGTAGTGTCCGGGGTGTGAACACTGAAGCTTTCTTT.

About this clone: Other DNA sequences in the sample encode the same CDR3. The chain recombines TRBV18 with TRBJ2-7; a weak D match, TRBD1 (5 bases). Germline V gene sequence: CDR1 KGHSH, CDR2 LQKENI. The CDR3 runs to 14 residues. Trimming left V 2 bases short and J 2 bases short, with 10 bases between. In nucleotides, the CDR3 is TGTGCCAGCTCACCATACGACAGAGCCTACGAGCAGTACTTC. Protein sequence: CASSPYDRAYEQYF.

The chain joins TRBV5-1 to TRBJ2-1, with TRBD2 as a possible D gene (6 bases). This CDR3 is built from 14 residues. V shed 0 bases and J shed 9 bases, with 13 bases lying between them. Per the germline V gene, CDR1 is SGHRS and CDR2 is YFSETQ. The CDR3 region has the DNA TGCGCCAGCAGCTTGGCGGCTAGCGCCGGTGAGCAGTTCTTC. Translated, it gives CASSLAASAGEQFF.

This rearrangement joins TRBV28 to TRBJ2-7, with D possibly TRBD1 on 6 matching bases. Germline lookup yields CDR1 MDHEN and CDR2 SYDVKM. V was shortened by 4 bases and J by 7 bases, with 23 bases between the two germline ends. The CDR3 runs to 16 residues. CDR3 sequence: CASSSPSGASRGEQYF. The CDR3 region has the DNA TGTGCCAGCAGTTCCCCGTCAGGGGCTTCTAGGGGTGAGCAGTACTTC.

The chain links TRBV19 to TRBJ1-2; possibly TRBD1 for D (5 bases). Germline-derived CDR1 and CDR2 are LNHDA and SQIVND (reference sequence). Trimming pared 3 bases from V and 5 bases from J, leaving 16 bases between. This CDR3 is 15 amino acids long. The CDR3 region is CASSMEGRAGYGYTF. DNA of the CDR3: TGTGCCAGTAGTATGGAGGGCAGGGCTGGGTATGGCTACACCTTC. The whole variable domain, remainder taken from reference TRBV19 and TRBJ1-2, is DGGITQSPKYLFRKEGQNVTLSCEQNLNHDAMYWYRQDPGQGLRLIYYSQIVNDFQKGDIAEGYSVSREKKESFPLTVTSAQKNPTAFYLCASSMEGRAGYGYTFGSGTRLTVV.

The rearrangement joins TRBV7-3 to TRBJ2-7; 8 nucleotides align to TRBD1. V gave up 4 bases and J gave up 5 bases; unmatched junction bases: 13. The CDR3 totals 16 residues. Germline lookup yields CDR1 SGHTA and CDR2 FQGTGA. The CDR3 sequence: CASSYLETTGANEQYF. DNA for the CDR3: TGTGCCAGCAGCTACCTGGAGACGACAGGGGCGAACGAGCAGTACTTC.